The rows below give T cell receptor beta chains drawn from one sample of a study of blood T cells in healthy people across ages. TCRdb independently ran MiXCR on the 5' RACE reads; one entry per CDR3 protein. The sample carries some 1.7 million distinct CDR3 sequences, over 25% recorded once. Sequenced: blood. Every receptor here comes from a woman aged 25 to 39 in good health. Both conserved end residues are part of each CDR3. D genes are given only for firm matches. Expanded clones get a size class; other rows say once, few or many, or leave the size out.

D	size	length	J	V	DNA	CDR3
TRBD1	.	12	TRBJ2-1	TRBV30	TGTGCCTGGAGTAGGTCCGGGACAGACCGGTTCTTC	CAWSRSGTDRFF
TRBD1	.	14	TRBJ1-5	TRBV6-1	TGTGCCTGCAGTGCAGACAGGGTGGATCAGCCCCAGCATTTT	CACSADRVDQPQHF
.	.	14	TRBJ2-7	TRBV5-1	TGCGTCAGCAGCGGTTCTAGCTCCTACAATGAGCAGTACTTC	CVSSGSSSYNEQYF
.	.	15	TRBJ2-1	TRBV7-2	TGTGCCAGCAGCTTAGTTTACGGATCATACAATGAGCAGTTCTTC	CASSLVYGSYNEQFF
TRBD1	.	14	TRBJ1-2	TRBV7-2	TGTGCCAGCAGCGCTACAGGGGGCGCGGGGGGCTACACCTTC	CASSATGGAGGYTF
.	few	12	TRBJ2-7	TRBV30	TGTGCCTGGAGTCCCCGGTCCTACGAGCAGTACTTC	CAWSPRSYEQYF
TRBD1	many	15	TRBJ2-7	TRBV15	TGTGCCACCAGCAGATACCGGGACAGGAGCTACGAGCAGTACTTC	CATSRYRDRSYEQYF
.	.	15	TRBJ2-1	TRBV12-5	TGTGCTAGTGGTTTTATTGGGGGCAGGTACAATGAGCAGTTCTTC	CASGFIGGRYNEQFF
TRBD1	many	13	TRBJ2-3	TRBV7-9	TGTGCCAGCGAGGGACAGGGGCACGATACGCAGTATTTT	CASEGQGHDTQYF
TRBD1	few	14	TRBJ1-1	TRBV11-2	TGTGCCAGCAGCTTGGACAGGGTAGGCACTGAAGCTTTCTTT	CASSLDRVGTEAFF
.	many	12	TRBJ2-7	TRBV11-2	TGTGCCAGCAGCGCGAATACAGGGGAGCAGTACTTC	CASSANTGEQYF
.	many	15	TRBJ2-1	TRBV29-1	TGCAGCGTTAGGTTTGGGGCTAGCGCTTACAATGAGCAGTTCTTC	CSVRFGASAYNEQFF
TRBD2	.	16	TRBJ2-3	TRBV7-2	TGTGCCAGCAGCTCTCCCTGGCTAGCGGGAGCAGATACGCAGTATTTT	CASSSPWLAGADTQYF
TRBD1	.	17	TRBJ2-1	TRBV5-5	TGTGCCAGCAGCTTGGAGGGCCCGGGACAGTATAATAATGAGCAGTTCTTC	CASSLEGPGQYNNEQFF
.	few	15	TRBJ2-1	TRBV20-1	TGCAGTGCTAGACCTCCGGGACGCCTTCTGGATGAGCAGTTCTTC	CSARPPGRLLDEQFF
.	few	14	TRBJ2-7	TRBV3-1	TGTGCCAGCAGACAAACAGGGAAAGGAGGCGAGCAGTACTTC	CASRQTGKGGEQYF
.	.	13	TRBJ2-5	TRBV2	TGTGCCAGCATGAGGGGACTCCAAGAGACCCAGTACTTC	CASMRGLQETQYF
.	many	12	TRBJ2-7	TRBV29-1	TGCAGCGTTGACGAGCGGATCGGCGAGCAGTACTTC	CSVDERIGEQYF
.	many	16	TRBJ2-1	TRBV3-1	TGTGCCAGCAGCCAAGATTATCGGGACATGGGTTATGAGCAGTTCTTC	CASSQDYRDMGYEQFF
.	.	16	TRBJ2-3	TRBV5-5	TGTGCCAGCAGCTTTGGACGGGGAGGAGACACAGATACGCAGTATTTT	CASSFGRGGDTDTQYF
.	few	15	TRBJ1-4	TRBV20-1	TGCAGTGCTAGAGTATCCTCCAGCACTAATGAAAAACTGTTTTTT	CSARVSSSTNEKLFF
.	few	14	TRBJ1-1	TRBV28	TGTGCCAGCAGTGAGGGACACTGGAACACTGAAGCTTTCTTT	CASSEGHWNTEAFF
.	.	14	TRBJ2-7	TRBV7-2	TGTGCCAGCAGCGTGGGACTGAACTCCTACGAGCAGTACTTC	CASSVGLNSYEQYF
.	few	14	TRBJ2-4	TRBV7-2	TGTGCCAGCAGTAGGGGGGGGATATCCAATGAGCAGTACTTC	CASSRGGISNEQYF
.	.	12	TRBJ1-2	TRBV29-1	TGCAGCGTTATTGACAGTAACCATGGCTACACCTTC	CSVIDSNHGYTF
TRBD2	.	17	TRBJ2-1	TRBV28	TGTGCCAGCAGTTTCACCGTAGCGGGGGGAGCCTACAATGAGCAGTTCTTC	CASSFTVAGGAYNEQFF
.	.	15	TRBJ1-2	TRBV7-2	TGTGCCAGCAGCCGAGGTGGACTGGGACTTGAGGGCTACACCTTC	CASSRGGLGLEGYTF
.	.	11	TRBJ1-2	TRBV20-1	TGCAGTGCTCTCAGGGGCGAAGGCTACACCTTC	CSALRGEGYTF
TRBD1	few	15	TRBJ1-2	TRBV20-1	TGCAGTGCTTCCCCCAGGGGGCGGGATGGTAGTGGCTACACCTTC	CSASPRGRDGSGYTF
TRBD2	few	14	TRBJ2-7	TRBV7-2	TGTGCCAGCGGGGCGGGAGGGAGCTCCTACGAGCAGTACTTC	CASGAGGSSYEQYF
.	.	15	TRBJ1-2	TRBV3-1	TGTGCCAGCAGCCAAACTTCGTGGGGCGACTATGGCTACACCTTC	CASSQTSWGDYGYTF
.	.	15	TRBJ2-7	TRBV29-1	TGCAGCGTTGAAGGGGGGGACGGAAGCTCCTACGGGCAGTACTTC	CSVEGGDGSSYGQYF
.	.	13	TRBJ2-1	TRBV20-1	TGCAGTGCAACGGATATTCCTGACAATGAGCAGTTCTTC	CSATDIPDNEQFF
TRBD2	.	18	TRBJ2-1	TRBV3-1	TGTGCCAGCAGCCAAGACAGGAGCGGGGGCCGCCCCTACAATGAGCAGTTCTTC	CASSQDRSGGRPYNEQFF
.	few	14	TRBJ2-7	TRBV5-1	TGCGCCAGCAGCTTTGGGGGCGAATCCTACGAGCAGTACTTC	CASSFGGESYEQYF
.	many	13	TRBJ1-2	TRBV20-1	TGCAGTGCTAAAGAAGGGGTCAACTATGGCTACACCTTC	CSAKEGVNYGYTF
.	.	13	TRBJ2-7	TRBV2	TGTGCCAGCACCCTGAACTGGGGGTACGAGCAGTACTTC	CASTLNWGYEQYF
TRBD1	.	13	TRBJ1-2	TRBV7-2	TGTGCCAGCAGCAAGGACAGGGTTAATGGCTACACCTTC	CASSKDRVNGYTF
TRBD2	many	11	TRBJ2-7	TRBV20-1	TGCAGTGCTCAGCGGGGGCCTGAGCAGTACTTC	CSAQRGPEQYF
.	.	13	TRBJ2-7	TRBV10-3	TGTGCCATCAGTGAATCTGCCTCCTACGAGCAGTACTTC	CAISESASYEQYF
.	many	14	TRBJ2-6	TRBV20-1	TGCAGTGCCGTTGACATATCTGGGGCCAACGTCCTGACTTTC	CSAVDISGANVLTF
.	few	14	TRBJ1-2	TRBV10-3	TGTGCCATCAGTCCCCGGGAGGGGGGCTATGGCTACACCTTC	CAISPREGGYGYTF
TRBD1	.	16	TRBJ2-7	TRBV20-1	TGCAGTGCTAAGCACCCCGGACAGGGGCCCTACTACGAGCGGTACTTC	CSAKHPGQGPYYERYF
.	few	14	TRBJ2-3	TRBV14	TGTGCCAGCAGCCAAGAAAAGTACACAGATACGCAGTATTTT	CASSQEKYTDTQYF
.	.	14	TRBJ2-7	TRBV7-2	TGTGCCAGCAGCTTATCGGGGACCTCCTACAAGCAGTACTTC	CASSLSGTSYKQYF
.	.	14	TRBJ2-2	TRBV5-1	TGCGCCAGCAGCTTGACTTCCGAAACCGGGGAGCTGTTTTTT	CASSLTSETGELFF